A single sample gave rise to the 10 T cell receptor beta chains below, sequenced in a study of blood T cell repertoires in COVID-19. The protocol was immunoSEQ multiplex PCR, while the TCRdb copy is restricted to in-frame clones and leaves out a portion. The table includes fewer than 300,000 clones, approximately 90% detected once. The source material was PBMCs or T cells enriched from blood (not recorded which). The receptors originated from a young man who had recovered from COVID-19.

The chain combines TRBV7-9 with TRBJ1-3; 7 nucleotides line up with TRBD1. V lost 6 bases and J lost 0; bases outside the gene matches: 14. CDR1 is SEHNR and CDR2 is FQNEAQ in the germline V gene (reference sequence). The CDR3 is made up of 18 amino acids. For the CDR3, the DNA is TGTGCCAGCAGACTCAAATCCGGGACAGCCGCCTCTGGAAACACCATATATTTT. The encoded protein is CASRLKSGTAASGNTIYF.

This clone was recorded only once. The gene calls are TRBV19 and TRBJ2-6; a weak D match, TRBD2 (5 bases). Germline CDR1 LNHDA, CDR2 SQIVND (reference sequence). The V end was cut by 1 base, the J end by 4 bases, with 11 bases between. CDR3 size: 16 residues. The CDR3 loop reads CASSIGGLGGANVLTF. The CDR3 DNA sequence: TGTGCCAGTAGTATAGGCGGGCTGGGGGGGGCCAACGTCCTGACTTTC.

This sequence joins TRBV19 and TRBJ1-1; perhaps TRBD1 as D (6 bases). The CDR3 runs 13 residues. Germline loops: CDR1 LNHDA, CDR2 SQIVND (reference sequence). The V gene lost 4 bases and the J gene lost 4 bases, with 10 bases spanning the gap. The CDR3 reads CASSRRGGTEAFF. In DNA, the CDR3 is TGTGCCAGTAGTAGGCGAGGGGGCACTGAAGCTTTCTTT.

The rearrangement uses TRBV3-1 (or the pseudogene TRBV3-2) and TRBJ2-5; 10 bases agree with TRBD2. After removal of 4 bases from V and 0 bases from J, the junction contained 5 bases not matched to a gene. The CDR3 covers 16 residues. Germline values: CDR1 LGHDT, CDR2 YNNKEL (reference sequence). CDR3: CASSPLTSGDQETQYF. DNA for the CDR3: TGTGCCAGCAGCCCCCTCACTAGCGGGGACCAAGAGACCCAGTACTTC.

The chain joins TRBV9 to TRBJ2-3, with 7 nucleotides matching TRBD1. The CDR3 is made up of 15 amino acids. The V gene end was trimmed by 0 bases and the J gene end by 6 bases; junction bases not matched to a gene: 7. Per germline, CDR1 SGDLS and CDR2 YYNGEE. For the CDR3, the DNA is TGTGCCAGCAGCGTAGCAAGGGGGCCGGTGGATACGCAGTATTTT. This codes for CASSVARGPVDTQYF.

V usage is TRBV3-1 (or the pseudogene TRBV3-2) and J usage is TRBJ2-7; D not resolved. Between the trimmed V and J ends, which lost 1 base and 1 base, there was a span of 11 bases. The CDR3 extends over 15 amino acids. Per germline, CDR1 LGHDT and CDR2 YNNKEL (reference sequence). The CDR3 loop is CASSQVLAQSYEQYF. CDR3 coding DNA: TGTGCCAGCAGCCAAGTATTGGCACAATCCTACGAGCAGTACTTC.

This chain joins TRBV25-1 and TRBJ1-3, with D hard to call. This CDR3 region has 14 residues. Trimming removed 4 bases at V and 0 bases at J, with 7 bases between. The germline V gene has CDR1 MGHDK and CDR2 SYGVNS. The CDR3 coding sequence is TGTGCCAGCAGTGCCTCGTCCTCTGGAAACACCATATATTTT. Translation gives CASSASSSGNTIYF. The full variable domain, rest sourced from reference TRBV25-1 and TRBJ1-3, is EADIYQTPRYLVIGTGKKITLECSQTMGHDKMYWYQQDPGMELHLIHYSYGVNSTEKGDLSSESTVSRIRTEHFPLTLESARPSHTSQYLCASSASSSGNTIYFGEGSWLTVV.

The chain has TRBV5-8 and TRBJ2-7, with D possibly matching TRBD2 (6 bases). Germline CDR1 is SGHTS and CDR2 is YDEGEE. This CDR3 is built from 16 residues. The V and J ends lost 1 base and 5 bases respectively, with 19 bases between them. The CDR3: CASSLYASESLHEQYF. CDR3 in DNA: TGTGCCAGCAGCTTGTATGCTAGCGAAAGTCTTCACGAGCAGTACTTC.

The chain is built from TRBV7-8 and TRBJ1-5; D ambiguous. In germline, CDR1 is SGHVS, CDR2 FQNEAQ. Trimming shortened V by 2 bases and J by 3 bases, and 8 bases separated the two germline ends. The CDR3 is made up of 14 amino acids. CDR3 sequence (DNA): TGTGCCAGCAGCTTATCCCGGTTCAATCAGCCCCAGCATTTT. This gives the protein CASSLSRFNQPQHF.

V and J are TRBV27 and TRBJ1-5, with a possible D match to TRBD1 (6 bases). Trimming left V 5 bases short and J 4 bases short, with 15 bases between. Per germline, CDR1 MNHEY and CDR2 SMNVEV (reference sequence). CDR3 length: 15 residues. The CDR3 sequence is CASSPLGGQNQPQHF. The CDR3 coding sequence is TGTGCCAGCAGTCCCCTCGGGGGGCAAAATCAGCCCCAGCATTTT.